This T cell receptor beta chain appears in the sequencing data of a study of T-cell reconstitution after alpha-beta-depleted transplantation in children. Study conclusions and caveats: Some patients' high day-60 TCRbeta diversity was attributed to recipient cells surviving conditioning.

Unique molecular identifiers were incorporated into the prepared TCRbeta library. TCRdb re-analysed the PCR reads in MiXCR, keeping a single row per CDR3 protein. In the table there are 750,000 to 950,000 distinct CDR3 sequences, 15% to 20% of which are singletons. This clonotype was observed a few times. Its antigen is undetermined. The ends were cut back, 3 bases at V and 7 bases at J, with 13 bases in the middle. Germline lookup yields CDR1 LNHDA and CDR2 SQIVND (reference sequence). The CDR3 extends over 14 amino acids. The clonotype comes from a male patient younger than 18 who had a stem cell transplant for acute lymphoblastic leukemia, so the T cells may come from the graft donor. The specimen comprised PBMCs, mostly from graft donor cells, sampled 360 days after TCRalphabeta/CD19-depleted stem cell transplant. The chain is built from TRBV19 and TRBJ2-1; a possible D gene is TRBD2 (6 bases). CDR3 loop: CASSIGGELNEQFF. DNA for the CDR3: TGTGCCAGTAGTATCGGAGGGGAGTTGAATGAGCAGTTCTTC.